Described below is a single T cell receptor beta chain sequence and its context. Germline assignment: CDR1 SGHTS and CDR2 YDEGEE. Trimming took 3 bases from V and 6 from J; bases not matched to a gene: 7. CDR3 size: 14 residues. Only in-frame clones appear in the TCRdb table, and some are missing; sequencing was by immunoSEQ multiplex PCR. The data show more than 70,000 clones, 92% seen once. These data originate in a study of T cell changes during pregnancy in multiple sclerosis. This TCR derives from a female donor with multiple sclerosis, enrolled in a pregnancy study. The chain recombines TRBV5-8 with TRBJ1-1; 8 bases line up with TRBD1. The sequencing here drew on peripheral blood, taken before pregnancy. CDR3 residues: CASSSRTGFAEAFF. DNA of the CDR3: TGTGCCAGCAGCTCGAGGACAGGGTTCGCTGAAGCTTTCTTT.